The 32 T cell receptor beta chains in this list originate from one sample, sequenced in a study of chemoradiotherapy in HPV16-positive cancers. Assay: immunoSEQ multiplex PCR; the TCRdb copy retains only in-frame clones and omits some. The table includes approximately 19,000 clones, 80% to 90% detected once. Sequenced here: blood, sampled from a patient who underwent chemoradiotherapy. The source is a human donor with HPV-associated anogenital cancer.

This sequence joins TRBV29-1 and TRBJ2-5; TRBD2 aligns across 9 bases. V gave up 4 bases and J gave up 6 bases; unmatched junction bases: 9. This CDR3 is 14 amino acids long. Germline loops: CDR1 SQVTM, CDR2 ANQGSEA. The CDR3 reads CSVGGGGDRKTQYF. CDR3 coding DNA: TGCAGCGTTGGGGGCGGGGGGGATAGGAAGACCCAGTACTTC.

The J gene is TRBJ2-1, the V gene TRBV7-3; 9 nucleotides align to TRBD2. Germline CDR1 SGHTA, CDR2 FQGTGA. V trimming: 5 bases; J trimming: 8 bases; junction bases outside the gene matches: 10. The CDR3 has 15 amino acids. CDR3 bases: TGTGCCAGCAGCGCATCCGGGACTAGCCTCTATGAGCAGTTCTTC. Translation: CASSASGTSLYEQFF.

CDR3 sequence reads: CASSQAVPAGFTQYF. The CDR3 DNA sequence: TGTGCCAGCAGCCAAGCGGTACCGGCGGGGTTTACGCAGTATTTT. V is TRBV14 and J is TRBJ2-3, with D tentatively TRBD2 (6 bases). V was trimmed by 1 base and J by 8 bases, leaving 16 bases between them. CDR1 and CDR2 (germline): SGHDN, FVKESK. CDR3 length: 15 residues. The entire variable domain, with the rest obtained from reference TRBV14 and TRBJ2-3, is as follows: EAGVTQFPSHSVIEKGQTVTLRCDPISGHDNLYWYRRVMGKEIKFLLHFVKESKQDESGMPNNRFLAERTGGTYSTLKVQPAELEDSGVYFCASSQAVPAGFTQYFGPGTRLTVL.

This sequence joins TRBV9 and TRBJ2-1; the D is unclear. This CDR3 has 14 amino acids. Germline V CDR1 and CDR2: SGDLS, YYNGEE. Trimming removed 0 bases at V and 8 bases at J, with 12 bases between. CDR3 in DNA: TGTGCCAGCAGCGTAGGGGGAACCCAAGATGAGCAGTTCTTC. This translates into CASSVGGTQDEQFF.

V is TRBV18 and J is TRBJ1-2, with 12 bases fitting TRBD1. The V and J ends lost 6 bases and 4 bases, in that order; junction bases with no gene match: 6. The CDR3 totals 15 residues. The V gene's germline CDR1 is KGHSH and CDR2 LQKENI. DNA of the CDR3: TGTGCCAGCTCCCCGGGACAGGGGGCGGGCTATGGCTACACCTTC. Translating gives CASSPGQGAGYGYTF.

V and J are TRBV7-9 and TRBJ1-2, with 8 bases identical to TRBD1. V lost 4 bases to trimming and J lost 0 bases; unmatched junction nucleotides: 13. CDR1 and CDR2 from the germline V gene are SEHNR and FQNEAQ (reference sequence). CDR3 length equals 18 residues. The CDR3 region has the DNA TGTGCCAGCAGCTCTAGAGGGGACAGGAGAAGAGCTAACTATGGCTACACCTTC. It translates to CASSSRGDRRRANYGYTF. The whole variable domain, remainder taken from reference TRBV7-9 and TRBJ1-2, is DTGVSQNPRHKITKRGQNVTFRCDPISEHNRLYWYRQTLGQGPEFLTYFQNEAQLEKSRLLSDRFSAERPKGSFSTLEIQRTEQGDSAMYLCASSSRGDRRRANYGYTFGSGTRLTVV.

The rearrangement uses TRBV4-1 and TRBJ2-1; no reliable D call. The V gene lost 3 bases and the J gene lost 8 bases, with 11 bases spanning the gap. The CDR3 runs 13 residues. Germline values: CDR1 MGHRA, CDR2 YSYEKL. CDR3 bases: TGCGCCAGCAGCCATCTCAGCACGGATGAGCAGTTCTTC. Encoded protein: CASSHLSTDEQFF.

The genes are TRBV18 and TRBJ2-5; TRBD2 is a possible D gene (6 bases). From germline, CDR1 is KGHSH and CDR2 LQKENI. V was cut by 7 bases and J by 4 bases, with 19 bases left in between. The CDR3 consists of 15 residues. The CDR3: CASFPTSIKGETQYF. The CDR3 region has the DNA TGTGCCAGCTTCCCGACTAGTATAAAGGGAGAGACCCAGTACTTC.

The J gene is TRBJ1-2, the V gene TRBV28; 10 bases line up with TRBD1. In germline, CDR1 is MDHEN, CDR2 SYDVKM. This CDR3 has 11 residues. The chain's CDR3 is CADRGRYGYTF. Written as DNA, the CDR3 is TGTGCTGACAGGGGGCGGTATGGCTACACCTTC.

The chain employs TRBV4-3 and TRBJ2-7, with TRBD1 matching over 9 bases. The CDR3 totals 18 residues. The V segment lost 1 base and the J segment 0 bases; nucleotides outside the gene matches: 10. CDR1 is LGHNA and CDR2 is YSLEER in the germline V gene. The CDR3 DNA reads as TGCGCCAGCAGCCAAGGGGGACCTGGGACAGGGATCTCCTACGAGCAGTACTTC. Residues: CASSQGGPGTGISYEQYF.

This clone was found a few times. The rearrangement links TRBV19 to TRBJ2-7; possible D gene TRBD2, 6 bases. The length of the CDR3 is 12 residues. Germline loops: CDR1 LNHDA, CDR2 SQIVND (reference sequence). Trimming took 10 bases from V and 2 from J, leaving 12 bases between them. This chain's CDR3 is CATSGGPYEQYF. CDR3 sequence (DNA): TGTGCCACCAGCGGAGGGCCCTACGAGCAGTACTTC.

This rearrangement joins TRBV6-5 to TRBJ2-5; the match to TRBD2 covers 12 bases. The germline CDR1 and CDR2 sequences are MNHEY and SVGAGI. The V and J ends lost 4 bases and 3 bases, in that order; junction bases with no gene match: 0. The CDR3 length is 14 residues. The CDR3 DNA is TGTGCCAGCAGTTCTAGCGGGGGGGAAGAGACCCAGTACTTC. Amino acid sequence: CASSSSGGEETQYF.

Written as DNA, the CDR3 is TGTGCCAGTAGTACGGTTGGAGGAAACACCATATATTTT. Residues: CASSTVGGNTIYF. The V and J genes are TRBV19 and TRBJ1-3, with D unclear. In germline, CDR1 is LNHDA, CDR2 SQIVND (reference sequence). The length of the CDR3 is 13 residues. The V gene lost 4 bases and the J gene lost 4 bases, with 8 bases spanning the gap.

This clone showed up just a few times. J is TRBJ2-1 and V is TRBV15; 7 nucleotides line up with TRBD2. The germline CDR1 and CDR2 sequences are LNHNV and YYDKDF (reference sequence). The CDR3 loop spans 14 amino acids. With V trimmed by 8 bases and J by 4 bases, 8 bases remained unmatched. The DNA of the CDR3 is TGTGCCACCGGCCAGCGGGGTAAATACAATGAGCAGTTCTTC. Protein product: CATGQRGKYNEQFF. The full variable domain, with the rest looked up from reference TRBV15 and TRBJ2-1, is DAMVIQNPRYQVTQFGKPVTLSCSQTLNHNVMYWYQQKSSQAPKLLFHYYDKDFNNEADTPDNFQSRRPNTSFCFLDIRSPGLGDTAMYLCATGQRGKYNEQFFGPGTRLTVL.

In its sample, this clone was seen a few times. The rearrangement links TRBV7-9 to TRBJ1-3, with D uncertain. CDR3 size: 11 residues. Between the trimmed V and J ends, which lost 5 bases and 7 bases, there was a span of 6 bases. From germline, CDR1 is SEHNR and CDR2 FQNEAQ (reference sequence). CDR3 sequence: CASSPTNTIYF. The CDR3 DNA reads as TGTGCCAGCAGCCCGACGAACACCATATATTTT.

The chain employs TRBV15 and TRBJ2-3, with unresolved D. Germline CDR1 LNHNV, CDR2 YYDKDF (reference sequence). V was trimmed by 1 base and J by 0 bases, leaving 5 bases between them. The length of the CDR3 is 14 residues. The chain's CDR3 is CATSRATSTDTQYF. The DNA for the CDR3 is TGTGCCACCAGCAGAGCAACTAGCACAGATACGCAGTATTTT.

V usage is TRBV2 and J usage is TRBJ1-2; maybe TRBD1 (6 bases). From germline, CDR1 is SNHLY and CDR2 FYNNEI. The germline V and J ends were trimmed by 0 bases and 5 bases, with 13 bases remaining between them. CDR3 size: 15 residues. In DNA, the CDR3 is TGTGCCAGCAGTGAAGCGGACAGCCGGCGATATGGCTACACCTTC. This gives the protein CASSEADSRRYGYTF.

The chain is built from TRBV7-3 and TRBJ2-7; 7 bases agree with TRBD1. V was clipped by 4 bases and J by 7 bases; unmatched bases: 13. This CDR3 comprises 15 residues. Germline values: CDR1 SGHTA, CDR2 FQGTGA. The CDR3 nucleotides are TGTGCCAGCAGCTCAGGGGGTCGGGCCAGGGAGGAGCAGTACTTC. Encoded protein: CASSSGGRAREEQYF.

This clone has just one count. V is TRBV27 and J is TRBJ2-7, with D perhaps matching TRBD1 (6 bases). V gave up 5 bases and J gave up 3 bases, with 17 bases separating them. Per germline, CDR1 MNHEY and CDR2 SMNVEV (reference sequence). This CDR3 is built from 15 residues. The DNA for the CDR3 is TGTGCCAGCAGTATCAGACAGGCTACTCACTACGAGCAGTACTTC. It specifies CASSIRQATHYEQYF.

The chain joins TRBV5-5 to TRBJ1-4; D is uncertain. Germline-derived CDR1 and CDR2 are SGHKS and YYEKEE (reference sequence). This CDR3 has 15 amino acids. V was cut by 4 bases and J by 8 bases, with 18 bases left in between. Here the CDR3 DNA reads TGTGCCAGCAGCCTCGCCGGCGCTTTCGGCGAAAAACTGTTTTTT. Translation: CASSLAGAFGEKLFF.

This chain joins TRBV7-8 and TRBJ2-2; D not resolved. Germline V gene lookup returns CDR1 SGHVS and CDR2 FQNEAQ. V lost 1 base and J lost 6, with 3 bases in between. The CDR3 contains 12 residues. CDR3 coding DNA: TGTGCCAGCAGCTTAGGGGCCGGGGAGCTGTTTTTT. Protein sequence: CASSLGAGELFF.

The V call is TRBV29-1, the J call TRBJ2-5; D is undetermined. Between the trimmed V and J ends, which lost 5 bases and 4 bases, there was a span of 14 bases. Germline V gene data show CDR1 as SQVTM and CDR2 as ANQGSEA. CDR3 size: 13 residues. The DNA of the CDR3 is TGCAGCGTTTCTCGGACGTTGGTAGAGACCCAGTACTTC. Protein sequence: CSVSRTLVETQYF. The full variable domain, rest sourced from reference TRBV29-1 and TRBJ2-5, is SAVISQKPSRDICQRGTSLTIQCQVDSQVTMMFWYRQQPGQSLTLIATANQGSEATYESGFVIDKFPISRPNLTFSTLTVSNMSPEDSSIYLCSVSRTLVETQYFGPGTRLLVL.

The chain uses TRBV19 and TRBJ1-4; D unclear. The CDR3 length is 11 residues. Germline CDR1 reads LNHDA; CDR2 reads SQIVND (reference sequence). The V end lost 5 bases, the J end lost 10 bases, and 8 bases lay between the germline ends. CDR3: CASSRWGKLFF. Written as DNA, the CDR3 is TGTGCCAGTAGTCGCTGGGGAAAACTGTTTTTT.

The chain carries TRBV29-1 and TRBJ2-3; 8 bases fit TRBD1. The CDR3 contains 12 residues. Unmatched junction bases numbered 2, after V lost 5 bases and J lost 4 bases. CDR1 SQVTM and CDR2 ANQGSEA come from the germline V gene. The CDR3 sequence: CSVRQGPDTQYF. The CDR3 DNA reads as TGCAGCGTTCGACAGGGGCCAGATACGCAGTATTTT.

V and J are TRBV9 and TRBJ2-6; tentative D call: TRBD2 (6 bases). The V gene's germline CDR1 is SGDLS and CDR2 YYNGEE. V was cut by 0 bases and J by 2 bases, with 12 bases left in between. This CDR3 contains 17 residues. CDR3 coding DNA: TGTGCCAGCAGCGTAGAGGTCGGGGGAGCTGGGGCCAACGTCCTGACTTTC. Residues: CASSVEVGGAGANVLTF.

The rearrangement links TRBV7-6 to TRBJ2-7; D is uncertain. The CDR3 loop spans 10 amino acids. The V and J ends lost 5 bases and 7 bases respectively, with 6 bases between them. Germline V gene sequence: CDR1 SGHVS, CDR2 FNYEAQ. For the CDR3, the DNA is TGTGCCAGCAGCCCATGGGAGCAGTACTTC. Protein sequence: CASSPWEQYF.

V gene TRBV19 combines with J gene TRBJ2-3, with D unresolved. The CDR3 is made up of 15 amino acids. V shed 3 bases and J shed 0 bases, with 10 bases lying between them. The V gene's germline CDR1 is LNHDA and CDR2 SQIVND (reference sequence). The CDR3 sequence is CASSMEVTSTDTQYF. CDR3 DNA: TGTGCCAGTAGTATGGAAGTAACTAGCACAGATACGCAGTATTTT.

The chain recombines TRBV7-3 with TRBJ2-1, with 8 bases matching TRBD1. The CDR3 is 15 amino acids. The V gene's germline CDR1 is SGHTA and CDR2 FQGTGA. V trimming: 5 bases; J trimming: 4 bases; junction bases outside the gene matches: 7. The CDR3 DNA follows: TGTGCCAGCAGCACCCCGGGACAGGAGTACAATGAGCAGTTCTTC. This sequence encodes CASSTPGQEYNEQFF.

This rearrangement joins TRBV10-3 to TRBJ2-7; D is tentatively TRBD1 or TRBD2 (6 bases each). V was shortened by 0 bases and J by 0 bases, with 12 bases between the two germline ends. Germline CDR1 and CDR2: ENHRY and SYGVKD. The CDR3 runs to 16 residues. DNA of the CDR3: TGTGCCATCAGTGAGTCCGGGGGCCTAGGCTCCTACGAGCAGTACTTC. Its protein product is CAISESGGLGSYEQYF.

The CDR3 here is CASSAQGGAFF. In nucleotides, the CDR3 is TGTGCCAGCTCAGCGCAGGGGGGAGCTTTCTTT. This sequence joins TRBV18 and TRBJ1-1; TRBD1 agrees at 7 bases. The CDR3 covers 11 residues. V was pared by 5 bases and J by 10 bases, with 4 bases of the junction left unmatched. Germline V gives CDR1 KGHSH, CDR2 LQKENI.

This chain links TRBV11-3 with TRBJ2-1; TRBD1 aligns across 8 bases. This CDR3 region has 15 residues. Trimming removed 8 bases from V and 8 bases from J; junction bases left unmatched: 14. CDR1 SGHNT and CDR2 YENEEA come from the germline V gene. In DNA, the CDR3 is TGTGCCAGCGATCCGGGACAGGCGGTGGGCGATGAGCAGTTCTTC. Translated: CASDPGQAVGDEQFF.

The table lists this clone with a count of one. This chain uses TRBV28 with TRBJ1-5; maybe TRBD1 (5 bases). Germline-derived CDR1 and CDR2 are MDHEN and SYDVKM. Trimming removed 2 bases from V and 7 bases from J, with 12 bases in between. The CDR3 is 14 amino acids. The CDR3 DNA is TGTGCCAGCAGTTTAGTGGCGGGGGACCAGCCCCAGCATTTT. It codes for CASSLVAGDQPQHF.